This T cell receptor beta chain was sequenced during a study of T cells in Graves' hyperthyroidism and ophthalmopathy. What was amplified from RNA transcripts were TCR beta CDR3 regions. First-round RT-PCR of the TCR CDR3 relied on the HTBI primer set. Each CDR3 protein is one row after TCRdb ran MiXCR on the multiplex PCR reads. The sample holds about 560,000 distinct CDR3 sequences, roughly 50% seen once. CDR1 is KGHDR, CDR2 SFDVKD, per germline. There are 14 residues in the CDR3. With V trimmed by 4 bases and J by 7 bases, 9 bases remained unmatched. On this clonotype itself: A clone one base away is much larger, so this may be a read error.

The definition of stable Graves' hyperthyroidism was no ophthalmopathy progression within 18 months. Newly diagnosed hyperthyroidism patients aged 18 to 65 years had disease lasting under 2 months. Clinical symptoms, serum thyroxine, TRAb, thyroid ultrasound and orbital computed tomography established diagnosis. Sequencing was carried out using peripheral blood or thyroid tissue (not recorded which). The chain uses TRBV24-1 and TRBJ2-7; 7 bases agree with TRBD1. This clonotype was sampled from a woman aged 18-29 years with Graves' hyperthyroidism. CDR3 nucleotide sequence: TGTGCCACCAGTGACCAAGGGACAGCCAATGAGCAGTACTTC. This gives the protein CATSDQGTANEQYF.